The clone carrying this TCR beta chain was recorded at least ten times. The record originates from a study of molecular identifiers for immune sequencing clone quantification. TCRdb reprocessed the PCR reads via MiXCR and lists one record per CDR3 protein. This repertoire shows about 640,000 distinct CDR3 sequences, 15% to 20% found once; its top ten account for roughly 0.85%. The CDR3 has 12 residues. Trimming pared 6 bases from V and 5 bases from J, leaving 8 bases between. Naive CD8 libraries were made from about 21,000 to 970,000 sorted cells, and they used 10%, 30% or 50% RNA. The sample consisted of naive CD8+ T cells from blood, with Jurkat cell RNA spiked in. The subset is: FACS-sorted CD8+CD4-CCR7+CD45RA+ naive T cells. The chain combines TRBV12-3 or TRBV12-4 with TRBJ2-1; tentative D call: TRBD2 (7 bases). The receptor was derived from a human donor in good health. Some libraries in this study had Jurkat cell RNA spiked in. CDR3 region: CASRGGDNEQFF. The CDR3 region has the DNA TGTGCCAGCAGAGGGGGGGACAATGAGCAGTTCTTC.